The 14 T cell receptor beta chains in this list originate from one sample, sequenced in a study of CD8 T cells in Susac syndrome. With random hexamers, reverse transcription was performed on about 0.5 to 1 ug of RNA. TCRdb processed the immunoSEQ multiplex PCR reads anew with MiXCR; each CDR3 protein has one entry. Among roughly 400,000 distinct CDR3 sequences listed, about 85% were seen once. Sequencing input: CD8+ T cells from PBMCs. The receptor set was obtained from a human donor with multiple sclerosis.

DNA for the CDR3: TGTGCCAGCAGCTTAGACCCGGGACAGGGGGTGCGGGAGCAGTACTTC. This translates into CASSLDPGQGVREQYF. V usage is TRBV11-2 and J usage is TRBJ2-7; 11 nucleotides line up with TRBD1. The CDR3 has 16 residues. Germline CDR1 reads SGHAT; CDR2 reads FQNNGV. V lost 0 bases, J lost 7 bases, and 8 bases stayed unmatched.

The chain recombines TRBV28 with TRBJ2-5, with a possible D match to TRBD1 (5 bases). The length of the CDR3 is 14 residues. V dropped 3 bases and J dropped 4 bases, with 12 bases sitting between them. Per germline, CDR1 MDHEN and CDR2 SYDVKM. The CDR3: CASSLDNWRETQYF. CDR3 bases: TGTGCCAGCAGTTTGGACAACTGGCGAGAGACCCAGTACTTC.

CDR3 in amino acids: CASRQGSGANVLTF. The CDR3 DNA sequence: TGTGCCAGCCGTCAGGGATCTGGGGCCAACGTCCTGACTTTC. This rearrangement joins TRBV27 to TRBJ2-6, with a weak D call TRBD1 (5 bases). Germline lookup yields CDR1 MNHEY and CDR2 SMNVEV (reference sequence). The CDR3 has 14 residues. Trimming removed 8 bases from V and 1 base from J, with 9 bases in between.

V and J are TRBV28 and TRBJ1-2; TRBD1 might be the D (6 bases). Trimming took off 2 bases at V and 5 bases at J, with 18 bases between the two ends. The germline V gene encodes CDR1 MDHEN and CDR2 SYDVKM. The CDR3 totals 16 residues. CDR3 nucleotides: TGTGCCAGCAGTTTAATCGACCCAGGGGATACGTATGGCTACACCTTC. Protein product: CASSLIDPGDTYGYTF.

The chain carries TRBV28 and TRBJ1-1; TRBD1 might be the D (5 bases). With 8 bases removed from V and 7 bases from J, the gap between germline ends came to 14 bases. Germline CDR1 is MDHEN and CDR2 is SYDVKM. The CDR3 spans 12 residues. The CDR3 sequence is CASGGDVNEAFF. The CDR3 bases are TGTGCCAGCGGGGGGGACGTTAATGAAGCTTTCTTT.

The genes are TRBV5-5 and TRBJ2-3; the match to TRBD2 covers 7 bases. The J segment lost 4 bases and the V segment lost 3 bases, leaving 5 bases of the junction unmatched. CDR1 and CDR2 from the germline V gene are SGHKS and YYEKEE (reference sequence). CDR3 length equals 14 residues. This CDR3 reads CASSWTSWADTQYF. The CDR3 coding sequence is TGTGCCAGCAGCTGGACTAGTTGGGCAGATACGCAGTATTTT.

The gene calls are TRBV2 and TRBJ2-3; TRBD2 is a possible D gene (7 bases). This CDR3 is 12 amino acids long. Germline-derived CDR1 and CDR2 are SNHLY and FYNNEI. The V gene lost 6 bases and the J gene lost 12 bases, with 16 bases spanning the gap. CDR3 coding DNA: TGTGCCAGCAGCCACAGGGACTATTTTCAGTATTTT. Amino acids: CASSHRDYFQYF.

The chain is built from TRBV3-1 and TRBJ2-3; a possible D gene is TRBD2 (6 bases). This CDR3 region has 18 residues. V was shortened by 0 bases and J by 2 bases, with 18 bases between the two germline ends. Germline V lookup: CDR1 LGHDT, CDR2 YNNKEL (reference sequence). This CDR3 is CASSQDAAAGGLTDTQYF. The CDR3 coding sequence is TGTGCCAGCAGCCAAGATGCCGCAGCCGGGGGACTCACAGATACGCAGTATTTT.

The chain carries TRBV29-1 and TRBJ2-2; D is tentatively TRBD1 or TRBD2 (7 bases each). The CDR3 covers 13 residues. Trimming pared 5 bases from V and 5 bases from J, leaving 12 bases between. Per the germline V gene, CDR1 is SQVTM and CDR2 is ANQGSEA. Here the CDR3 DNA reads TGCAGCGTTTCAGGGGGGGTAACCGGGGAGCTGTTTTTT. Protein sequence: CSVSGGVTGELFF.

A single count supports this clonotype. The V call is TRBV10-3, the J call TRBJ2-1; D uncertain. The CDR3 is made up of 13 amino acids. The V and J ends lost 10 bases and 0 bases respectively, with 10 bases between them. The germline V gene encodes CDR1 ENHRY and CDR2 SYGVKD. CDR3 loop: CATDGSSYNEQFF. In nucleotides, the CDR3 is TGTGCCACGGACGGCAGCTCCTACAATGAGCAGTTCTTC.

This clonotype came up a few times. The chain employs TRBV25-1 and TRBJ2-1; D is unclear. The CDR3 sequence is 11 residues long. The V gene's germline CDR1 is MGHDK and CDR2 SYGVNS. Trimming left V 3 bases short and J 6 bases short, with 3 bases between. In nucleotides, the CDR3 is TGTGCCAGCAGTGAGAGCAATGAGCAGTTCTTC. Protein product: CASSESNEQFF.

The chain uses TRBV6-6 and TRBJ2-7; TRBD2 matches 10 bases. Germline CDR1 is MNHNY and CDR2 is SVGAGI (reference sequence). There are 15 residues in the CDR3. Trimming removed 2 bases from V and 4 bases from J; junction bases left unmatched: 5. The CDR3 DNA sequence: TGTGCCAGCAGTTACCCACCTAGCGGGAGTTACGAGCAGTACTTC. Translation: CASSYPPSGSYEQYF.

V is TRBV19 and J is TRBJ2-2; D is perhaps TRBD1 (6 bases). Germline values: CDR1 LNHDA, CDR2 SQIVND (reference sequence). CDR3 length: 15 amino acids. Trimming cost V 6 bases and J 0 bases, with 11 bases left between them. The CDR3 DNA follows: TGTGCCAGTAGCGAGACAGGACCGAACACCGGGGAGCTGTTTTTT. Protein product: CASSETGPNTGELFF.

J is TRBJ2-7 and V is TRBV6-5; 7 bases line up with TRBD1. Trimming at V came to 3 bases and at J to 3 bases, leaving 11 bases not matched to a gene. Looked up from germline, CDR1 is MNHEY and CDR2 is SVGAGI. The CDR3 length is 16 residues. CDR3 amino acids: CASSYVIGGPHYEQYF. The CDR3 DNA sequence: TGTGCCAGCAGTTATGTAATAGGGGGCCCCCACTACGAGCAGTACTTC.